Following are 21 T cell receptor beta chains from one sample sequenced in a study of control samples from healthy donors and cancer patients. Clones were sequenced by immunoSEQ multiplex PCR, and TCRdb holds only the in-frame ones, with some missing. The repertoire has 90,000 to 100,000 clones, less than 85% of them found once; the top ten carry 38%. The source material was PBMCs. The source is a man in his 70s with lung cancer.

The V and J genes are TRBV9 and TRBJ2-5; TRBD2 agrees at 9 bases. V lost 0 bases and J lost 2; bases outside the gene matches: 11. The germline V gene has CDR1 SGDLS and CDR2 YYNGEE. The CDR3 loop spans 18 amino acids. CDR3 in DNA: TGTGCCAGCAGCGTAGACCCTTCCGGGCGGGGGGGTCAAGAGACCCAGTACTTC. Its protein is CASSVDPSGRGGQETQYF.

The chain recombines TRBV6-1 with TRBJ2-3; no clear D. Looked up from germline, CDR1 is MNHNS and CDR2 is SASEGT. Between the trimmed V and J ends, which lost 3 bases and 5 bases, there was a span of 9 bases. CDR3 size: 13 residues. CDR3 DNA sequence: TGTGCCAGCAGTGACCAAAGATTAGATACGCAGTATTTT. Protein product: CASSDQRLDTQYF.

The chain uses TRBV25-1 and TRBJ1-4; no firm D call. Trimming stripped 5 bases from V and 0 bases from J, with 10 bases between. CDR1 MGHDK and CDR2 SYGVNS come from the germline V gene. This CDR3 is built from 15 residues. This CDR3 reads CASSLGVTTNEKLFF. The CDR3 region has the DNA TGTGCCAGCAGTCTTGGGGTTACAACTAATGAAAAACTGTTTTTT.

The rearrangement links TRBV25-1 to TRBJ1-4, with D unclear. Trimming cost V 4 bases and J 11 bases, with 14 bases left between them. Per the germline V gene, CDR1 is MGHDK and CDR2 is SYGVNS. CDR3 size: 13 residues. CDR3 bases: TGTGCCAGCAGTGTCGACCCCCCTAGTAAACTGTTTTTT. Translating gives CASSVDPPSKLFF.

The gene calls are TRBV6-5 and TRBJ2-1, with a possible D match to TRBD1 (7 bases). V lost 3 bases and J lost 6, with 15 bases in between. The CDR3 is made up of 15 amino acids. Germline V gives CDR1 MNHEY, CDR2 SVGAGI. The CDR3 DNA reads TGTGCCAGCAGTTATCTACCCCAGGGGGGCAATGAGCAGTTCTTC. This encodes CASSYLPQGGNEQFF.

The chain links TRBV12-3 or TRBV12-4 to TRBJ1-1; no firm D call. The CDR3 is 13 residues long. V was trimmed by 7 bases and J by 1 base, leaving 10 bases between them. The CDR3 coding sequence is TGTGCCAGCAAAGGTCAGCCGAACACTGAAGCTTTCTTT. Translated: CASKGQPNTEAFF.

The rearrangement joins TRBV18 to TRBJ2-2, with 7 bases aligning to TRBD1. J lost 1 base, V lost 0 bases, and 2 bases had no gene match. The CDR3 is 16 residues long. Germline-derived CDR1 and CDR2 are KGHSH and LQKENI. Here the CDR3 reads CASSPPGQRNTGELFF. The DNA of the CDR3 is TGTGCCAGCTCACCACCGGGACAGCGGAACACCGGGGAGCTGTTTTTT. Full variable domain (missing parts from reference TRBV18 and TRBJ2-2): NAGVMQNPRHLVRRRGQEARLRCSPMKGHSHVYWYRQLPEEGLKFMVYLQKENIIDESGMPKERFSAEFPKEGPSILRIQQVVRGDSAAYFCASSPPGQRNTGELFFGEGSRLTVL.

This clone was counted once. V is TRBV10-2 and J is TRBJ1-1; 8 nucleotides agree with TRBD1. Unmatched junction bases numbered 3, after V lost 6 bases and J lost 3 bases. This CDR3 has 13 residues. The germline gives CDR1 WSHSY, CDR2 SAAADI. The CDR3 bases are TGCGCCAGCAGGGACAGGGCGGACACTGAAGCTTTCTTT. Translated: CASRDRADTEAFF.

CDR3: CASVSGVGSGELFF. CDR3 nucleotide sequence: TGTGCCAGCGTCTCTGGAGTAGGTTCCGGGGAGCTGTTTTTT. The chain uses TRBV11-2 and TRBJ2-2; D gene uncertain. The CDR3 length is 14 residues. The germline gives CDR1 SGHAT, CDR2 FQNNGV. Trimming took off 8 bases at V and 6 bases at J, with 16 bases between the two ends.

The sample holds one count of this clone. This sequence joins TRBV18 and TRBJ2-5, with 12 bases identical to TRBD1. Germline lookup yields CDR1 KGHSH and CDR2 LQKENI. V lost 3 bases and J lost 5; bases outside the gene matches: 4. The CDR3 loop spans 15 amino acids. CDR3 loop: CASSPWDRGQETQYF. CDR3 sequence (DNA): TGTGCCAGCTCACCGTGGGACAGGGGGCAGGAGACCCAGTACTTC.

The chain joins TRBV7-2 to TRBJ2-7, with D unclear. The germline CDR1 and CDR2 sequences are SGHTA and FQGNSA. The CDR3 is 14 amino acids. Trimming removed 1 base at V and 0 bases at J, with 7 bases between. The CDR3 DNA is TGTGCCAGCAGCTTAGTTTTGGACTCCTACGAGCAGTACTTC. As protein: CASSLVLDSYEQYF.

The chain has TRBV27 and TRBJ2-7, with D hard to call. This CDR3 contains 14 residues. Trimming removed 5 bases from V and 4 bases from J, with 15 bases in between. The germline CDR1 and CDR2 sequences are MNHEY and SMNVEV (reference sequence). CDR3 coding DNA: TGTGCCAGCAGTCCTATAACCTCCGGGTACGAGCAGTACTTC. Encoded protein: CASSPITSGYEQYF.

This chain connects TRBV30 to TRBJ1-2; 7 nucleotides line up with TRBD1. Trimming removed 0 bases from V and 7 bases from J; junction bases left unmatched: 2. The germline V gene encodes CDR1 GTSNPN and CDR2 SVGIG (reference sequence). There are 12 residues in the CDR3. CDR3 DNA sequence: TGTGCCTGGAGTGTGACAGGGATTGGCTACACCTTC. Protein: CAWSVTGIGYTF.

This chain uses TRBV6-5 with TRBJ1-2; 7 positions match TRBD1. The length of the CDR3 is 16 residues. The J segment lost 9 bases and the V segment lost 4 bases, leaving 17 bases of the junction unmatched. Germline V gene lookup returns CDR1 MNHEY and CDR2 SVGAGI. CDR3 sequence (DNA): TGTGCCAGCAGTTCGGCAACAGGGGCCGGCGGGGTTAGCTACACCTTC. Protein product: CASSSATGAGGVSYTF.

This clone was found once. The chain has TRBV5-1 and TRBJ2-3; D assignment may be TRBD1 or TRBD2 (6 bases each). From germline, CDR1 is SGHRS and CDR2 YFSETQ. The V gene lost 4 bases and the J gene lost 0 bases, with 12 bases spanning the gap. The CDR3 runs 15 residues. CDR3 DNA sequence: TGCGCCAGCAGCGAGGGGGGACATAGCACAGATACGCAGTATTTT. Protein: CASSEGGHSTDTQYF.

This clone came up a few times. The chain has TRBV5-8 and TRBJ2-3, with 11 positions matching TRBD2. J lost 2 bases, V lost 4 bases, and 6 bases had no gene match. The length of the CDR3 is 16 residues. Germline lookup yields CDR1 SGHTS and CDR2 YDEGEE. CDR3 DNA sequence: TGTGCCAGCAGCCCAGGGACTAGCGGAGACACAGATACGCAGTATTTT. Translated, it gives CASSPGTSGDTDTQYF. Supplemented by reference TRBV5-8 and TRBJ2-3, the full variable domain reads EAGVTQSPTHLIKTRGQQATLRCSPISGHTSVYWYQQALGLGLQFLLWYDEGEERNRGNFPPRFSGRQFPNYSSELNVNALELEDSALYLCASSPGTSGDTDTQYFGPGTRLTVL.

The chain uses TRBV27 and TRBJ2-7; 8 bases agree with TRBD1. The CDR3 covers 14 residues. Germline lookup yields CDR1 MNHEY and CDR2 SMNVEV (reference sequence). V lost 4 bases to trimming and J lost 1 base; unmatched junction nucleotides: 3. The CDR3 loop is CASSSRQGSYEQYF. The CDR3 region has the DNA TGTGCCAGCAGTTCCAGACAGGGGTCCTACGAGCAGTACTTC.

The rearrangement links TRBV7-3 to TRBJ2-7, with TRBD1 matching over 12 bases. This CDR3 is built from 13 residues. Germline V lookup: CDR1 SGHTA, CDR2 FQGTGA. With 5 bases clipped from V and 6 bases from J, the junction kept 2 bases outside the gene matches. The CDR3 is CASSGTGGGEQYF. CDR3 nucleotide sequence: TGTGCCAGCAGCGGGACAGGGGGCGGCGAGCAGTACTTC.

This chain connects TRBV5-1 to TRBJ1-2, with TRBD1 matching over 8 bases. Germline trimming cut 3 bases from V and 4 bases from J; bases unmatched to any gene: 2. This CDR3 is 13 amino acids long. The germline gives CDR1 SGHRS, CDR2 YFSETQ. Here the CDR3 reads CASSSQGAYGYTF. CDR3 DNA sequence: TGCGCCAGCAGCTCCCAGGGGGCCTATGGCTACACCTTC.

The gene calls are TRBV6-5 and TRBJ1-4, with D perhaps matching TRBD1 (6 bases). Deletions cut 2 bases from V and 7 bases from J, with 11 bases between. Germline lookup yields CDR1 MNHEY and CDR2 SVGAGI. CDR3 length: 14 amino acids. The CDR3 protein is CASSYIRGGEKLFF. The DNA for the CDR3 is TGTGCCAGCAGTTACATCAGGGGAGGTGAAAAACTGTTTTTT.

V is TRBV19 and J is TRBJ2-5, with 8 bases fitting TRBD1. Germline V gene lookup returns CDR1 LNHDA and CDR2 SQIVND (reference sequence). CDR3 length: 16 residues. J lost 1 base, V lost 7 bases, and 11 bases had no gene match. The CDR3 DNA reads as TGTGCCAGTAACACTGGACAGGGTGGGCGCCAAGAGACCCAGTACTTC. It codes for CASNTGQGGRQETQYF.